Listed below are T cell receptor beta chains from one sample, sequenced in a study of response to subunit inactivated influenza vaccine. TCRdb processed the RT-PCR reads anew with MiXCR; each CDR3 protein has one entry. The sample lists about 240,000 distinct CDR3 sequences; 10% to 15% were seen once. The specimen was non-naive T cells sorted from PBMCs, collected 14 days before vaccination. These receptors originate from a man aged 50 or older who received an inactivated influenza vaccine. The CDR3 runs from the conserved cysteine through the conserved F or W. A D gene is named only where the DNA matches it firmly. The size field is filled for only some rows; it gives once, few, many or a size class.

abundance	v_gene	j_gene	d_gene	CDR3nt	CDR3aa
NA	TRBV20-1	TRBJ2-1	TRBD2	TGCAGTGCTAGAGGCAGTAGCGGGAGTGGCAATGAGCAGTTCTTC	CSARGSSGSGNEQFF
many	TRBV2	TRBJ1-1	NA	TGTGCCAGCAGTGAAGTTCAACAGAACACTGAAGCTTTCTTT	CASSEVQQNTEAFF
many	TRBV20-1	TRBJ2-5	TRBD1	TGCAGTGCCGGGGTGGGACAGGCGTTCCGCGGAGAGACCCAGTACTTC	CSAGVGQAFRGETQYF
NA	TRBV20-1	TRBJ1-2	NA	TGCAGTGCTAGGATACGAACTCAGGGACACTATGGCTACACCTTC	CSARIRTQGHYGYTF
few	TRBV6-2/TRBV6-3	TRBJ2-7	NA	TGTGCCAGCAGTTACGGCTTGCCCTACGAGCAGTACTTC	CASSYGLPYEQYF
few	TRBV27	TRBJ2-7	TRBD2	TGTGCCAGCGCCGACCTAGCGGGCTCCTACGAGCAGTACTTC	CASADLAGSYEQYF
many	TRBV5-1	TRBJ2-7	NA	TGCGCCAGCAGCTTTCTGGACTCCTACGAGCAGTACTTC	CASSFLDSYEQYF
few	TRBV28	TRBJ1-6	NA	TGTGCCACGCATGGTGTCAGGAGCTCCTATAATTCACCCCTCCACTTT	CATHGVRSSYNSPLHF
many	TRBV11-2	TRBJ2-3	TRBD2	TGTGCCAGCAGTACAGTCTGGGGACTAGCGGGGGGGCGAATCTCAGATACGCAGTATTTT	CASSTVWGLAGGRISDTQYF
NA	TRBV20-1	TRBJ2-7	TRBD1	TGCAGTGCTCTGACAGGGTTCTACGAGCAGTACTTC	CSALTGFYEQYF